Listed below are T cell receptor beta chains from one sample, sequenced in a study of OX40 agonist ivuxolimab in advanced cancers. Profiled with immunoSEQ multiplex PCR; TCRdb holds only in-frame clones, not every one. The sample carries about 61,000 clones, about 85% recorded once. The source was CD4+ or CD8+ T cells sorted from blood, collected in a trial of the OX40 agonist ivuxolimab. Receptor source: an adult with an advanced solid tumor such as melanoma, head and neck, liver or kidney cancer. CDR3s include the opening cysteine and the closing phenylalanine or tryptophan. D genes are given only for firm matches. Expanded clones get a size class; other rows say once, few or many, or leave the size out.

d_gene	j_gene	abundance	v_gene	CDR3nt	CDR3aa
-	TRBJ1-5	-	TRBV6-6	TGTGCCAGCGCCCGCGGGGGTGGCAATCAGCCCCAGCATTTT	CASARGGGNQPQHF
-	TRBJ2-3	-	TRBV5-5	TGTGCCAGCAGCCCAATGCAAGATACGCAGTATTTT	CASSPMQDTQYF
-	TRBJ1-3	-	TRBV11-2	TGTGCCAGCAGCGCCCACAGGGACCGAAACACCATATATTTT	CASSAHRDRNTIYF
-	TRBJ1-1	once	TRBV18	TGTGCCAGCTCACCACCGAACACTGAAGCTTTCTTT	CASSPPNTEAFF
-	TRBJ1-1	-	TRBV5-1	TGCGCCAGCAGCGACGTCGCGCCGACTGAAGCTTTCTTT	CASSDVAPTEAFF
-	TRBJ1-6	-	TRBV5-8	TGTGCCAGCAGCTTAAGCATCGGCTCACCCCTCCACTTT	CASSLSIGSPLHF
TRBD1	TRBJ2-3	-	TRBV19	TGTGCCAGTAGGCCGACAGGGGCTATCACAGATACGCAGTATTTT	CASRPTGAITDTQYF
-	TRBJ2-1	few	TRBV13	TGTGCCACCTTGGTAGGGGTCTTC	CATLVGVF
TRBD1	TRBJ1-1	-	TRBV30	TGTGCCTGGAGTGTAACAGGGGGACCCACTGAAGCTTTCTTT	CAWSVTGGPTEAFF
TRBD1	TRBJ2-1	-	TRBV4-1	TGCGCCAGCAGCCAAACAGGGGATTGGGTGTACAATGAGCAGTTCTTC	CASSQTGDWVYNEQFF
-	TRBJ2-3	-	TRBV7-2	TGTGCCAGCAGCTTAGTGGGGGGCCCGACCCGAGATACGCAGTATTTT	CASSLVGGPTRDTQYF
TRBD1	TRBJ1-4	-	TRBV2	TGTGCCAGCAGCTCGGGACAGGGGGCGGCAACTAATGAAAAACTGTTTTTT	CASSSGQGAATNEKLFF
-	TRBJ2-7	-	TRBV6-5	TGTGCCAGCAGCCCCGGGACCTACGAGCAGTACTTC	CASSPGTYEQYF
-	TRBJ2-2	once	TRBV2	TGTGCCAGCGCCCGGGGAAACACCGGGGAGCTGTTTTTT	CASARGNTGELFF
-	TRBJ2-3	-	TRBV21-1	TGTGCCAGCAGGAGGGAGGACAGCACAGATACGCAGTATTTT	CASRREDSTDTQYF
-	TRBJ1-3	-	TRBV6-5	TGTGCCAGCAGCGTTTATGGCTCTGGAAACACCATATATTTT	CASSVYGSGNTIYF
-	TRBJ1-1	-	TRBV18	TGTGCCAGCTCGCCGAACAGGGATACTAGGAATACTGAAGCTTTCTTT	CASSPNRDTRNTEAFF
TRBD1	TRBJ1-6	-	TRBV7-9	TGTGCCAGCAGTCCGGGACAGGGCTATAATTCACCCCTCCACTTT	CASSPGQGYNSPLHF
-	TRBJ2-5	-	TRBV30	TGTGCCTGGAGTGTTTTGGGAGGAGTTGCGAGGGAGACCCAGTACTTC	CAWSVLGGVARETQYF
-	TRBJ1-5	few	TRBV30	TGTGCCTGGAGCGGGGACCGAGATCAGCCCCAGCATTTT	CAWSGDRDQPQHF
-	TRBJ1-1	-	TRBV27	TGTGCCAGCAGTTCCCCTTGGAACACTGAAGCTTTCTTT	CASSSPWNTEAFF
-	TRBJ2-3	-	TRBV6-4	TGTGCCAGCAGTGCAGGGTTAGGGCTGGGAGATACGCAGTATTTT	CASSAGLGLGDTQYF
-	TRBJ2-5	-	TRBV21-1	TGTGCCAGCAGCAAAAGGGAGGGGCTTAAGTCCCAGTACTTC	CASSKREGLKSQYF